The 11 T cell receptor beta chains reported below all come from one sample, sequenced in a study of cytomegalovirus exposure and HLA in healthy donors. Primers for the PCR totalled 60 Vbeta and 13 Jbeta. The table came from immunoSEQ multiplex PCR; TCRdb's copy has only in-frame clones and leaves some out. Of 140,000 to 150,000 clones listed, approximately 84% are singletons. The sample comprised PBMCs. These receptors all come from a woman aged 60-70 years in good health and CMV-seropositive.

The J gene is TRBJ2-7, the V gene TRBV4-3; 8 bases align to TRBD1. The CDR3 has 15 amino acids. Germline CDR1 and CDR2: LGHNA and YSLEER. J lost 4 bases, V lost 4 bases, and 9 bases had no gene match. The CDR3 spells CASSPLRTGKYEQYF. In DNA form, the CDR3 reads TGCGCCAGCAGCCCCCTCCGGACAGGGAAATACGAGCAGTACTTC.

This clone appeared a few times. V and J are TRBV6-1 and TRBJ2-7, with unresolved D. The CDR3 spans 11 residues. The germline CDR1 and CDR2 sequences are MNHNS and SASEGT. Trimming took off 3 bases at V and 4 bases at J, with 4 bases between the two ends. Written as DNA, the CDR3 is TGTGCCAGCAGTGAGAGTTACGAGCAGTACTTC. Translating gives CASSESYEQYF.

The V call is TRBV7-2, the J call TRBJ2-3, with TRBD2 identical over 7 bases. CDR1 and CDR2 (germline): SGHTA, FQGNSA. V lost 5 bases, J lost 0 bases, and 2 bases stayed unmatched. This CDR3 has 14 amino acids. CDR3 sequence: CASSRTSSTDTQYF. The CDR3 nucleotides are TGTGCCAGCAGCCGGACTAGTAGCACAGATACGCAGTATTTT. The complete variable domain, with remaining parts taken from reference TRBV7-2 and TRBJ2-3, reads GAGVSQSPSNKVTEKGKDVELRCDPISGHTALYWYRQSLGQGLEFLIYFQGNSAPDKSGLPSDRFSAERTGGSVSTLTIQRTQQEDSAVYLCASSRTSSTDTQYFGPGTRLTVL.

The gene calls are TRBV27 and TRBJ2-3; TRBD2 might be the D (6 bases). The germline V and J ends were trimmed by 4 bases and 0 bases, with 11 bases remaining between them. Germline V gene lookup returns CDR1 MNHEY and CDR2 SMNVEV (reference sequence). The CDR3 length is 15 residues. The CDR3 reads CASSWRDPSTDTQYF. CDR3 sequence (DNA): TGTGCCAGCAGTTGGAGGGATCCTAGCACAGATACGCAGTATTTT.

This chain connects TRBV5-1 to TRBJ2-5; possible D gene TRBD1, 6 bases. V shed 5 bases and J shed 4 bases, with 12 bases lying between them. CDR1 is SGHRS, CDR2 YFSETQ, per germline. The CDR3 extends over 13 amino acids. Here the CDR3 reads CASSSGVGETQYF. CDR3 coding DNA: TGCGCCAGCAGTTCAGGGGTTGGAGAGACCCAGTACTTC.

This clone was seen only a few times. The rearrangement links TRBV5-8 to TRBJ1-1, with D possibly matching TRBD1 (5 bases). Germline CDR1 SGHTS, CDR2 YDEGEE. The CDR3 runs to 13 residues. Trimming took 5 bases from V and 8 from J, leaving 16 bases between them. Here the CDR3 reads CASSSYSGQEAFF. CDR3 nucleotide sequence: TGTGCCAGCAGTTCCTATTCAGGGCAGGAAGCTTTCTTT.

The gene calls are TRBV7-2 and TRBJ2-7; 7 bases map to TRBD2. The CDR3 runs to 16 residues. Germline CDR1 is SGHTA and CDR2 is FQGNSA. J lost 5 bases, V lost 3 bases, and 13 bases had no gene match. The CDR3 sequence is CASSFMGGAGRDEQYF. The CDR3 coding sequence is TGTGCCAGCAGCTTTATGGGAGGGGCAGGTAGGGACGAGCAGTACTTC.

V usage is TRBV13 and J usage is TRBJ2-7, with D perhaps matching TRBD1 (6 bases). Trimming removed 3 bases from V and 7 bases from J, with 25 bases in between. CDR3 length equals 17 residues. Germline assignment: CDR1 PRHDT and CDR2 FYEKMQ (reference sequence). The DNA of the CDR3 is TGTGCCAGCAGCTTCAGAGGGGGACGAGACAGATCACGGGAGCAGTACTTC. Its protein is CASSFRGGRDRSREQYF.

V is TRBV6-6 and J is TRBJ2-1; possibly TRBD2 for D (5 bases). Germline CDR1 MNHNY, CDR2 SVGAGI (reference sequence). This CDR3 is built from 13 residues. The V and J ends lost 11 bases and 6 bases respectively, with 17 bases between them. CDR3 nucleotides: TGTGCCGCGACATTCGGGGTCCTCAATGAGCAGTTCTTC. Encoded protein: CAATFGVLNEQFF.

The chain joins TRBV7-9 to TRBJ1-4; D uncertain. The germline gives CDR1 SEHNR, CDR2 FQNEAQ (reference sequence). Trimming removed 1 base at V and 0 bases at J, with 3 bases between. The CDR3 extends over 14 amino acids. This chain's CDR3 is CASSLGATNEKLFF. The DNA for the CDR3 is TGTGCCAGCAGCTTAGGAGCAACTAATGAAAAACTGTTTTTT.

This rearrangement joins TRBV27 to TRBJ2-1; D may be TRBD2 (6 bases). The V and J ends lost 4 bases and 2 bases respectively, with 12 bases between them. The CDR3 sequence is 15 residues long. The germline CDR1 and CDR2 sequences are MNHEY and SMNVEV (reference sequence). The CDR3 coding sequence is TGTGCCAGCAGTTATGCGGGGAGGACCTACAATGAGCAGTTCTTC. Its protein is CASSYAGRTYNEQFF.